The 26 T cell receptor beta chains given below trace back to one sample, sequenced in a study of T-cell reconstitution after alpha-beta-depleted transplantation in children. Unique molecular identifiers were incorporated into the prepared TCRbeta library. In TCRdb, the PCR reads were re-called with MiXCR into one record per CDR3 protein. The sample records around 300,000 distinct CDR3 sequences, 10% being singletons. This specimen consisted of PBMCs, obtained before TCRalphabeta/CD19-depleted stem cell transplant. The receptors stem from a boy in the first two years of life with acute myeloid leukemia, due to receive a stem cell transplant.

This clonotype was seen repeatedly, ten times or more. V usage is TRBV7-8 and J usage is TRBJ2-1; 8 bases map to TRBD2. CDR3 length: 16 residues. The J segment lost 9 bases and the V segment lost 0 bases, leaving 10 bases of the junction unmatched. Germline values: CDR1 SGHVS, CDR2 FQNEAQ. The CDR3: CASSLAGTSGGGEQFF. CDR3 sequence (DNA): TGTGCCAGCAGCTTAGCTGGGACTAGTGGAGGGGGTGAGCAGTTCTTC.

Comments on this clonotype: A much larger clone lies a single base off, so this may be a read error. The chain employs TRBV3-1 and TRBJ1-4, with 10 nucleotides matching TRBD1. Germline V CDR1 and CDR2: LGHDT, YNNKEL (reference sequence). The CDR3 has 19 residues. V lost 10 bases to trimming and J lost 8 bases; unmatched junction nucleotides: 25. The CDR3: CAISFTLIDRQGAREKLFF. Here the CDR3 DNA reads TGTGCCATCAGTTTCACCCTCATAGATCGACAGGGGGCTCGGGAAAAACTGTTTTTT.

The table lists this clonotype with many counts. This chain links TRBV5-1 with TRBJ2-1, with 13 bases matching TRBD2. This CDR3 comprises 15 residues. Germline V gene data show CDR1 as SGHRS and CDR2 as YFSETQ. J lost 4 bases, V lost 7 bases, and 5 bases had no gene match. The CDR3 coding sequence is TGCGCCAGCGGAGGGACTAGCGGGGCATACAATGAGCAGTTCTTC. It encodes CASGGTSGAYNEQFF.

A few counts support this clonotype. This chain links TRBV7-2 with TRBJ2-7, with D possibly TRBD2 on 5 matching bases. Germline V gene lookup returns CDR1 SGHTA and CDR2 FQGNSA. Trimming left V 5 bases short and J 4 bases short, with 18 bases between. The CDR3 has 15 amino acids. CDR3 DNA: TGTGCCAGCAGCGACGAGGGAGTTCTCAGTTACGAGCAGTACTTC. Its protein is CASSDEGVLSYEQYF.

The chain's CDR3 is CASSSLGTGLHEQYF. CDR3 DNA: TGTGCCAGCAGCTCCCTCGGGACAGGGCTCCACGAGCAGTACTTC. J is TRBJ2-7 and V is TRBV7-9, with 9 bases matching TRBD1. CDR1 is SEHNR and CDR2 is FQNEAQ in the germline V gene (reference sequence). This CDR3 is 15 amino acids long. With V trimmed by 4 bases and J by 5 bases, 9 bases remained unmatched.

This clonotype was seen at least ten times. V and J are TRBV19 and TRBJ2-3; D gene unclear. V was shortened by 6 bases and J by 7 bases, with 11 bases between the two germline ends. This CDR3 spans 12 amino acids. Per the germline V gene, CDR1 is LNHDA and CDR2 is SQIVND (reference sequence). The CDR3 coding sequence is TGTGCCAGTAGACCCAAAGGGAATACGCAGTATTTT. Protein sequence: CASRPKGNTQYF.

The chain is built from TRBV6-1 and TRBJ2-7, with TRBD2 matching 11 bases. The germline CDR1 and CDR2 sequences are MNHNS and SASEGT. The CDR3 consists of 19 residues. The V and J ends lost 5 bases and 3 bases, in that order; junction bases with no gene match: 18. CDR3 coding DNA: TGTGCCAGCAGTCCGGTACCGGGACTAGCGGTCGAAGGAGGCTACGAGCAGTACTTC. It yields the protein CASSPVPGLAVEGGYEQYF.

This clonotype was seen ten or more times. V is TRBV14 and J is TRBJ2-5, with 10 bases lining up with TRBD2. V gave up 8 bases and J gave up 4 bases; unmatched junction bases: 4. The CDR3 totals 13 residues. Germline CDR1 reads SGHDN; CDR2 reads FVKESK. CDR3 protein: CASDASGRETQYF. For the CDR3, the DNA is TGTGCCAGCGATGCTAGCGGGAGAGAGACCCAGTACTTC.

CDR3 nucleotide sequence: TGCGCCAGCAGCCAAGCGCGATGGGAAAGGGGCCGGAATCAGCCCCAGCATTTT. Protein sequence: CASSQARWERGRNQPQHF. The V gene is TRBV4-3, the J gene TRBJ1-5, with a weak D call TRBD1 (5 bases). The germline V gene encodes CDR1 LGHNA and CDR2 YSLEER. The V and J ends lost 1 base and 4 bases respectively, with 20 bases between them. This CDR3 comprises 18 residues.

The chain uses TRBV12-3 or TRBV12-4 and TRBJ1-5; no clear D gene. Trimming took off 1 base at V and 4 bases at J, with 17 bases between the two ends. The CDR3 is 17 residues long. Here the CDR3 DNA reads TGTGCCAGCAGTTTAGGGTTTGAGGTACTTGGAAATCAGCCCCAGCATTTT. Amino acid sequence: CASSLGFEVLGNQPQHF.

J is TRBJ2-1 and V is TRBV11-2; TRBD2 agrees at 10 bases. Germline values: CDR1 SGHAT, CDR2 FQNNGV. The ends lost 5 bases at V and 0 bases at J; junction bases unmatched: 13. The CDR3 contains 19 residues. The CDR3 region has the DNA TGTGCCAGCAGCGTACCTAGCGGGAGCTCCTTAAGCTCCTACAATGAGCAGTTCTTC. Translation: CASSVPSGSSLSSYNEQFF. The variable domain in full, with the rest retrieved from reference TRBV11-2 and TRBJ2-1, is EAGVAQSPRYKIIEKRQSVAFWCNPISGHATLYWYQQILGQGPKLLIQFQNNGVVDDSQLPKDRFSAERLKGVDSTLKIQPAKLEDSAVYLCASSVPSGSSLSSYNEQFFGPGTRLTVL.

This clonotype was counted many times. V and J are TRBV9 and TRBJ2-2; D might be TRBD1 (5 bases). Between the trimmed V and J ends, which lost 0 bases and 7 bases, there was a span of 7 bases. Germline CDR1 and CDR2: SGDLS and YYNGEE. CDR3 size: 13 residues. The CDR3: CASSVDRGGELFF. The DNA for the CDR3 is TGTGCCAGCAGCGTAGATAGGGGCGGGGAGCTGTTTTTT.

This clonotype was seen more than once but under ten times. The chain has TRBV5-8 and TRBJ1-2, with 9 bases matching TRBD1. The CDR3 loop spans 15 amino acids. J was trimmed by 4 bases and V by 4 bases; bases with no gene match: 8. Germline assignment: CDR1 SGHTS and CDR2 YDEGEE. The CDR3 region has the DNA TGTGCCAGCAGCCGTACAGGGGGCGCAGGCTATGGCTACACCTTC. Amino acids: CASSRTGGAGYGYTF.

This clonotype was seen ten or more times. V gene TRBV12-5 combines with J gene TRBJ2-2; D possibly uses TRBD1 or TRBD2 (5 bases each). V dropped 1 base and J dropped 0 bases, with 15 bases sitting between them. In germline, CDR1 is LGHNT, CDR2 FRNRAP. The CDR3 runs 18 residues. The CDR3: CASGLATGTGSNTGELFF. The CDR3 DNA sequence: TGTGCTAGTGGTTTGGCAACCGGGACCGGGTCGAACACCGGGGAGCTGTTTTTT.

The sample holds many counts of this clonotype. CDR3 residues: CSVEDVGNAGESYEQYF. The DNA of the CDR3 is TGCAGCGTTGAAGATGTGGGGAATGCGGGAGAGTCCTACGAGCAGTACTTC. The chain employs TRBV29-1 and TRBJ2-7, with 7 bases fitting TRBD2. Germline loops: CDR1 SQVTM, CDR2 ANQGSEA. This CDR3 is built from 17 residues. V trimming: 0 bases; J trimming: 1 base; junction bases outside the gene matches: 12.

This clonotype has ten or more counts. The chain joins TRBV29-1 to TRBJ2-3, with D tentatively TRBD1 or TRBD2 (6 bases each). Germline V gene data show CDR1 as SQVTM and CDR2 as ANQGSEA. V lost 2 bases, J lost 7 bases, and 16 bases lay in between. This CDR3 spans 14 amino acids. The CDR3 coding sequence is TGCAGCGTTGAACGAACCCAGGGGAGGCATACGCAGTATTTT. Its translation: CSVERTQGRHTQYF.

There are many counts of this clonotype. The rearrangement links TRBV12-3 or TRBV12-4 to TRBJ2-7; 10 nucleotides align to TRBD2. This CDR3 spans 15 amino acids. Trimming took 5 bases from V and 5 from J; bases not matched to a gene: 9. The CDR3 loop reads CASSAGTSDKNEQYF. The CDR3 DNA is TGTGCCAGCAGTGCCGGGACTAGCGACAAAAACGAGCAGTACTTC.

This clonotype has ten or more counts. The chain uses TRBV28 and TRBJ2-7; 10 bases map to TRBD2. The V and J ends lost 5 bases and 1 base, in that order; junction bases with no gene match: 14. CDR3 length equals 18 residues. Germline CDR1 MDHEN, CDR2 SYDVKM. As DNA, the CDR3 is TGTGCCAGCAGTCCCTGGACTAGCGGAAGGGAGCGTTCCTACGAGCAGTACTTC. This encodes CASSPWTSGRERSYEQYF.

The chain carries TRBV7-8 and TRBJ2-2, with 8 bases that match TRBD2. Trimming cost V 2 bases and J 6 bases; bases outside gene matches: 8. The CDR3 is 16 amino acids. Germline V gives CDR1 SGHVS, CDR2 FQNEAQ. Here the CDR3 reads CASSLLSGSNAGELFF. DNA of the CDR3: TGTGCCAGCAGCTTACTCAGCGGGAGTAACGCCGGGGAGCTGTTTTTT.

This clonotype was seen ten or more times. J is TRBJ2-2 and V is TRBV6-5; D is uncertain. Germline-derived CDR1 and CDR2 are MNHEY and SVGAGI. Trimming cost V 6 bases and J 1 base, with 15 bases left between them. The CDR3 totals 16 residues. CDR3 loop: CASSYLLRGNTGELFF. CDR3 in DNA: TGTGCCAGCAGCTACCTCTTACGAGGGAACACCGGGGAGCTGTTTTTT.

The rearrangement joins TRBV20-1 to TRBJ1-1; D perhaps matches TRBD1 (5 bases). The V and J ends lost 1 base and 1 base respectively, with 13 bases between them. Germline CDR1 reads DFQATT; CDR2 reads SNEGSKA (reference sequence). CDR3 length: 15 residues. The CDR3 loop reads CSARVGGRANTEAFF. CDR3 sequence (DNA): TGCAGTGCTAGAGTTGGTGGCAGGGCGAACACTGAAGCTTTCTTT.

This clonotype was seen repeatedly, ten times or more. The V and J genes are TRBV20-1 and TRBJ2-3; TRBD1 aligns across 8 bases. V lost 7 bases to trimming and J lost 2 bases; unmatched junction nucleotides: 20. Germline CDR1 reads DFQATT; CDR2 reads SNEGSKA (reference sequence). The CDR3 sequence is 18 residues long. The CDR3 spells CSVLPIGQGIFSTDTQYF. CDR3 nucleotides: TGCAGTGTTCTCCCAATTGGACAGGGAATATTTTCCACAGATACGCAGTATTTT.

The chain links TRBV5-1 to TRBJ1-5; 8 nucleotides line up with TRBD1. V dropped 0 bases and J dropped 2; count of bases not matched to a gene: 4. The CDR3 extends over 16 amino acids. From germline, CDR1 is SGHRS and CDR2 YFSETQ. The CDR3 DNA reads as TGCGCCAGCAGCTTGGGGACAGGGACGCGCAATCAGCCCCAGCATTTT. Amino acids: CASSLGTGTRNQPQHF. Supplemented by reference TRBV5-1 and TRBJ1-5, the full variable domain reads KAGVTQTPRYLIKTRGQQVTLSCSPISGHRSVSWYQQTPGQGLQFLFEYFSETQRNKGNFPGRFSGRQFSNSRSEMNVSTLELGDSALYLCASSLGTGTRNQPQHFGDGTRLSIL.

A few counts support this clonotype. The rearrangement joins TRBV7-3 to TRBJ2-6; D is tentatively TRBD1 or TRBD2 (5 bases each). CDR1 and CDR2 from the germline V gene are SGHTA and FQGTGA. Trimming cost V 0 bases and J 0 bases, with 9 bases left between them. The CDR3 contains 17 residues. CDR3 residues: CASSLTGVFSGANVLTF. The CDR3 DNA is TGTGCCAGCAGCTTAACGGGGGTGTTCTCTGGGGCCAACGTCCTGACTTTC.

This clonotype appeared many times. The CDR3 here is CASSQDKASGRSHEQFF. CDR3 sequence (DNA): TGTGCCAGCAGCCAAGATAAGGCTAGCGGGAGGTCCCATGAGCAGTTCTTC. V usage is TRBV4-2 and J usage is TRBJ2-1; 11 nucleotides line up with TRBD2. V was pared by 0 bases and J by 8 bases, with 9 bases of the junction left unmatched. The CDR3 consists of 17 residues. Germline loops: CDR1 LGHNA, CDR2 YNFKEQ.

This clonotype was recorded many times. This chain links TRBV28 with TRBJ2-1, with 10 bases matching TRBD1. CDR3 length: 15 amino acids. J gave up 3 bases and V 5 bases, and 4 bases lay outside the gene matches. Per the germline V gene, CDR1 is MDHEN and CDR2 is SYDVKM. This CDR3 reads CASSTGTGVYNEQFF. CDR3 nucleotide sequence: TGTGCCAGCAGTACCGGGACAGGGGTCTACAATGAGCAGTTCTTC.